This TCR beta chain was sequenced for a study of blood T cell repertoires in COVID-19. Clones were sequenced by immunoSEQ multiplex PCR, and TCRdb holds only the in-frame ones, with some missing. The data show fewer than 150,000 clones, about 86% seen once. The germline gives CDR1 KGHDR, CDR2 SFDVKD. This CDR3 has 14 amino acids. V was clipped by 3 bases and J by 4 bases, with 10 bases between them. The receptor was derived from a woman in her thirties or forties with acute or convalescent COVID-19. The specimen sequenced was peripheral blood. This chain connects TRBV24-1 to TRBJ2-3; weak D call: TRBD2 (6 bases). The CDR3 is CATSDPGLPDTQYF. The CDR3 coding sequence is TGTGCCACCAGTGATCCTGGACTACCAGATACGCAGTATTTT.